This TCR beta chain is drawn from a study of T-cell memory formation after mild COVID-19. At the level of the study: There were largely donor-specific TCR clusters. Findings and limits, study-wide: Clones shrinking from day 15 to 85 showed even CD4/CD8 mixes; later expanders tilted CD4+. Specificity for SARS-CoV-2 was not confirmed among the second-wave clones peaking on day 37.

The V and J ends lost 4 bases and 0 bases respectively, with 12 bases between them. The CDR3 sequence is 16 residues long. The V gene's germline CDR1 is MNHEY and CDR2 SVGAGI. This clonotype was counted only a few times. The antigen is not known. TCRdb called the 5' RACE reads again in MiXCR, with one record for every CDR3 protein. The profile shows roughly 250,000 distinct CDR3 sequences, approximately 16% of them singletons. The V call is TRBV6-5, the J call TRBJ1-4, with D perhaps TRBD1 (5 bases). The sequence derives from a man younger than 35 who had mild COVID-19 (a few samples of this study predate the infection). Cell type and time point are not known. Sequencing was done on a sample of PBMCs or a T cell subset sorted from them (not recorded which). DNA for the CDR3: TGTGCCAGCAGTTCCCCGAGGGACCCAACTAATGAAAAACTGTTTTTT. This sequence encodes CASSSPRDPTNEKLFF.